The rows below give T cell receptor beta chains drawn from one sample of a study of cytomegalovirus exposure and HLA in healthy donors. Generated by immunoSEQ multiplex PCR, the TCRdb table keeps only in-frame clones and is missing some. The table shows about 140,000 clones, with approximately 82% occurring only once. Material for sequencing was PBMCs. The receptors here all came from a woman in her thirties or forties in good health and CMV-seronegative. CDR3s include the opening cysteine and the closing phenylalanine or tryptophan. Each record gives: D gene, V gene, clone size, J gene, CDR3 protein, CDR3 DNA. A D gene is named only where the DNA matches it firmly. Expanded clones get a size class; other rows say once, few or many, or leave the size out.

>.|TRBV7-6|.|TRBJ2-7
CASSLGRDEQYF
TGTGCCAGCAGCTTAGGCAGGGACGAGCAGTACTTC
>TRBD1|TRBV4-1|.|TRBJ1-1
CASTFGQGDTEAFF
TGCGCCAGCACTTTCGGACAGGGGGACACTGAAGCTTTCTTT
>.|TRBV7-7|.|TRBJ2-7
CASSLDPGSYEQYF
TGTGCCAGCAGCTTAGACCCGGGATCCTACGAGCAGTACTTC
>TRBD1|TRBV27|.|TRBJ2-3
CASSLVGTGVAEDTQYF
TGTGCCAGCAGTTTAGTTGGGACAGGAGTAGCAGAGGATACGCAGTATTTT
>.|TRBV2|.|TRBJ2-5
CASRLPPQETQYF
TGTGCCAGCAGACTACCACCCCAAGAGACCCAGTACTTC
>TRBD2|TRBV27|.|TRBJ2-1
CASSAYAGLAGYNEQFF
TGTGCCAGCAGTGCGTACGCGGGACTAGCGGGATACAATGAGCAGTTCTTC
>.|TRBV5-1|.|TRBJ2-1
CASSSFTLPNHEQFF
TGCGCCAGCAGCTCTTTTACCCTACCAAACCATGAGCAGTTCTTC
>.|TRBV19|.|TRBJ1-2
CASAIRDSGYTF
TGTGCCAGCGCAATCCGGGACTCAGGCTACACCTTC
>.|TRBV2|.|TRBJ1-1
CASSEGYIRQAEAFF
TGTGCCAGCAGTGAAGGGTACATCCGTCAGGCTGAAGCTTTCTTT
>TRBD2|TRBV30|.|TRBJ2-7
CAWRLASGSAYEQYF
TGTGCCTGGAGATTGGCTAGCGGGTCGGCCTACGAGCAGTACTTC
>TRBD1|TRBV4-1|.|TRBJ1-2
CASSQQDRTGYYGYTF
TGCGCCAGCAGCCAGCAAGACCGGACAGGGTACTATGGCTACACCTTC
>TRBD2|TRBV19|.|TRBJ2-7
CASSPSSGFYEQYF
TGTGCCAGTAGCCCCTCTAGCGGATTCTACGAGCAGTACTTC
>.|TRBV11-2|.|TRBJ2-3
CASSLLGRDTQYF
TGTGCCAGCAGCTTACTAGGGAGGGATACGCAGTATTTT
>.|TRBV2|.|TRBJ1-2
CASSEGFEGGGYTF
TGTGCCAGCAGTGAAGGTTTTGAGGGAGGTGGCTACACCTTC
>.|TRBV19|.|TRBJ1-2
CASSPGEGYGYTF
TGTGCCAGTAGCCCGGGGGAAGGCTATGGCTACACCTTC
>.|TRBV6-5|once|TRBJ1-1
CAVTAFNTEAFF
TGTGCCGTTACAGCATTCAACACTGAAGCTTTCTTT
>.|TRBV6-6|.|TRBJ1-3
CASSYRLGSSGNTIYF
TGTGCCAGCAGTTACCGGTTAGGGAGCTCTGGAAACACCATATATTTT
>.|TRBV7-2|.|TRBJ2-7
CASSLRPTGPYEQYF
TGTGCCAGCAGCTTAAGGCCGACAGGCCCCTACGAGCAGTACTTC
>TRBD1|TRBV19|.|TRBJ2-7
CASSTTWDRGDEQYF
TGTGCCAGTAGTACCACCTGGGACAGGGGCGACGAGCAGTACTTC
>TRBD2|TRBV7-2|.|TRBJ2-7
CASSFLSGRAFHEQYF
TGTGCCAGCAGCTTCCTTAGCGGGAGGGCCTTCCACGAGCAGTACTTC
>.|TRBV6-1|.|TRBJ1-1
CASSERQGPNTEAFF
TGTGCCAGCAGTGAAAGGCAGGGTCCGAACACTGAAGCTTTCTTT
>.|TRBV9|.|TRBJ2-3
CASSVRSTDTQYF
TGTGCCAGCAGCGTACGGAGCACAGATACGCAGTATTTT
>TRBD2|TRBV19|.|TRBJ2-1
CASSDRGLAGNEQFF
TGTGCCAGTAGCGACAGGGGACTAGCGGGCAATGAGCAGTTCTTC
>.|TRBV15|.|TRBJ2-7
CATSRDQWEQYF
TGTGCCACCAGCAGAGATCAGTGGGAGCAGTACTTC
>.|TRBV7-2|.|TRBJ2-7
CASSNSGYEQYF
TGTGCCAGCAGCAATAGCGGCTACGAGCAGTACTTC
>.|TRBV4-3|.|TRBJ2-7
CASSQVLRTYEQYF
TGCGCCAGCAGCCAAGTGCTCAGGACATACGAGCAGTACTTC
>.|TRBV28|.|TRBJ1-2
CASRLTQTGTYGYTF
TGTGCCAGCAGACTAACCCAGACAGGCACCTATGGCTACACCTTC
>TRBD2|TRBV6-5|.|TRBJ2-7
CASQREIHYEQYF
TGCGCCAGCCAGCGGGAGATACACTACGAGCAGTACTTC
>.|TRBV4-3|.|TRBJ1-3
CASSQDSGGSGNTIYF
TGCGCCAGCAGCCAAGACAGCGGGGGTTCTGGAAACACCATATATTTT